This T cell receptor beta chain stems from a study of blood T cell repertoires in COVID-19. Study as a whole: Sample material is recorded as cDNA or gDNA derived from T cells, B-cell-depleted T cells, or PBMCs.

Profiling relied on immunoSEQ multiplex PCR, and the TCRdb table lists in-frame clones only, not all of them. The sample holds some 190,000 clones, about 75% seen once. This CDR3 region has 15 residues. From germline, CDR1 is LNHDA and CDR2 SQIVND (reference sequence). J lost 1 base, V lost 4 bases, and 6 bases had no gene match. Sequencing input: peripheral blood. The chain joins TRBV19 to TRBJ1-1; 7 positions match TRBD1. The clonotype was recovered from a woman aged 45-60 years with active or convalescent COVID-19. Here the CDR3 reads CASSTRGLGNTEAFF. CDR3 in DNA: TGTGCCAGTAGTACTAGGGGGCTTGGGAACACTGAAGCTTTCTTT.